These 8 T cell receptor beta chains share one sample of origin, sequenced in a study of cytomegalovirus exposure and HLA in healthy donors (dated by TCRdb to about 2017). Libraries were made using the immunoSEQ multiplex PCR assay. For the multiplex PCR, a mixture combining 60 forward primers for TCR Vbeta segments and 13 reverse primers for TCR Jbeta segments was used. Imported from immuneACCESS, the table was reduced by TCRdb to in-frame sequences with V and J called. These copies leave out some clones; in studies compared against another copy, an unresolved V gene accounts for under half, and the cause of the remainder is not known. This sample holds under 200,000 clones; around 80% were observed only once. The ten largest clones take up approximately 6.5% of the sample. The sequencing sample was made of PBMCs. These TCRs come from a male donor in good health and CMV-seropositive.

The rearrangement uses TRBV11-3 and TRBJ2-7; the D gene is possibly TRBD2 (6 bases). CDR3 length equals 15 residues. V lost 2 bases and J lost 0, with 11 bases in between. Germline CDR1 and CDR2: SGHNT and YENEEA. CDR3 amino acids: CASSLILSGSYEQYF. The CDR3 DNA follows: TGTGCCAGCAGCTTAATCCTTAGCGGCTCCTACGAGCAGTACTTC.

The rearrangement joins TRBV7-3 to TRBJ2-2; D may be TRBD1 (5 bases). Germline V gene sequence: CDR1 SGHTA, CDR2 FQGTGA. The CDR3 consists of 14 residues. Trimming pared 4 bases from V and 8 bases from J, leaving 14 bases between. This CDR3 reads CASSWGPHRGELFF. In DNA, the CDR3 is TGTGCCAGCAGCTGGGGCCCCCACCGAGGGGAGCTGTTTTTT.

The chain recombines TRBV7-9 with TRBJ2-1; 10 bases agree with TRBD2. V dropped 1 base and J dropped 10; count of bases not matched to a gene: 7. In germline, CDR1 is SEHNR, CDR2 FQNEAQ (reference sequence). The CDR3 runs 15 residues. In nucleotides, the CDR3 is TGTGCCAGCAGCTTAGAAACTAGCGGGGAAGAGGAGCAGTTCTTC. It encodes CASSLETSGEEEQFF.

V gene TRBV7-9 combines with J gene TRBJ2-1; perhaps TRBD1 as D (8 bases). The CDR3 totals 16 residues. The V gene lost 2 bases and the J gene lost 5 bases, with 16 bases spanning the gap. Germline V gene lookup returns CDR1 SEHNR and CDR2 FQNEAQ (reference sequence). The CDR3 loop reads CASSLPRGLADNEQFF. The CDR3 nucleotides are TGTGCCAGCAGCTTACCCAGGGGGCTAGCGGACAATGAGCAGTTCTTC.

The rearrangement joins TRBV30 to TRBJ2-7; 9 bases are shared with TRBD1. The CDR3 consists of 14 residues. Germline V gene data show CDR1 as GTSNPN and CDR2 as SVGIG (reference sequence). V gave up 0 bases and J gave up 6 bases; unmatched junction bases: 6. The CDR3 here is CAWSVRTGAAEQYF. The CDR3 DNA reads as TGTGCCTGGAGTGTGAGGACAGGGGCCGCCGAGCAGTACTTC.

This rearrangement joins TRBV7-5 to TRBJ2-2; the D segment call TRBD1 is taken from the table without a DNA check. TRBV7-5 corresponds to a pseudogene. The CDR3 has 18 amino acids. The CDR3 DNA follows: TGTGCCAGAAGCTTTCTTTCTACGACAGGGAATCTCACCGGGGAGCTGTTTTTT. Translating gives CARSFLSTTGNLTGELFF.

V usage is TRBV29-1 and J usage is TRBJ1-3, with D perhaps matching TRBD1 (6 bases). Germline V gene lookup returns CDR1 SQVTM and CDR2 ANQGSEA. V dropped 2 bases and J dropped 0 bases, with 14 bases sitting between them. CDR3 size: 16 residues. In nucleotides, the CDR3 is TGCAGCGTTGAACATCAGGGGTGGGGCTCTGGAAACACCATATATTTT. Residues: CSVEHQGWGSGNTIYF.

V is TRBV28 and J is TRBJ1-5; 9 positions agree with TRBD1. V lost 8 bases, J lost 15 bases, and 11 bases stayed unmatched. The germline V gene has CDR1 MDHEN and CDR2 SYDVKM. The CDR3 has 12 residues. As DNA, the CDR3 is TGTGCCAGCGGGACAGGGCCGTCTTCCGGGCATTTT. This gives the protein CASGTGPSSGHF.